This T cell receptor (beta chain) was captured in a study of human T cells and chemical hapten exposure. Time point specified: patch test 1, 2 weeks after DPC sensitization. Treatment noted: therapeutic diphenylcyclopropenone sensitization with weekly scalp DPC. TCRdb reprocessed the RACE reads via MiXCR and lists one record per CDR3 protein. The sample shows around 120,000 distinct CDR3 sequences, roughly 15% of them seen only once. The CDR3 contains 14 residues. Germline V lookup: CDR1 LNHDA, CDR2 SQIVND (reference sequence). Between the trimmed V and J ends, which lost 6 bases and 10 bases, there was a span of 18 bases.

This chain connects TRBV19 to TRBJ1-4; tentatively, D is TRBD1 (5 bases). The receptor was isolated from a man aged 18 to 29 with alopecia areata. Some clones in this sample may be carry-over from other donors' samples. Here the sequenced sample was whole blood, taken in connection with sensitization to the hapten diphenylcyclopropenone (DPC). CDR3 nucleotide sequence: TGTGCCAGTAGCCTGAACCGGGGCCTAGGAAAACTGTTTTTT. Amino acids: CASSLNRGLGKLFF.